The rows below give T cell receptor beta chains drawn from one sample of a study of neoadjuvant anti-PD-1 for oral cavity cancer. The assay was immunoSEQ multiplex PCR, and TCRdb's table has in-frame clones only and misses some. The sample yields about 16,000 clones, roughly 70% seen once. The input for sequencing was PBMCs, taken before nivolumab (anti-PD-1) treatment. Receptors originate from a person between 40 and 80 years old with oral cavity squamous cell carcinoma. Each CDR3 is given with its conserved first and last residue. The D gene is left open where the match is weak. Expanded clones get a size class; other rows say once, few or many, or leave the size out.

.,TRBJ2-5,TRBV2,.,TGTGCCAGCAGTGTTTTGGGGACTTCCGGGGAGACCCAGTACTTC,CASSVLGTSGETQYF
TRBD1,TRBJ1-1,TRBV14,few,TGTGCCAGCAGCCAAGCCGCCGGGACAGCGAACACTGAAGCTTTCTTT,CASSQAAGTANTEAFF
.,TRBJ2-3,TRBV19,.,TGTGCCAGTATGCCGCCCAACACAGATACGCAGTATTTT,CASMPPNTDTQYF
.,TRBJ1-4,TRBV18,.,TGTGCCAGCTCACCACCCAGGCGGACCAAGGGCGAAAAACTGTTTTTT,CASSPPRRTKGEKLFF
.,TRBJ2-3,TRBV28,.,TGTGCCAGCAGTTTATACGCCCGGGCGGGAGATACGCAGTATTTT,CASSLYARAGDTQYF
TRBD1,TRBJ1-3,TRBV18,.,TGTGCCAGCTCTCGGGACAGCAGCGCCGGAAACACCATATATTTT,CASSRDSSAGNTIYF
.,TRBJ1-1,TRBV4-1,.,TGCGCCAGCAGTCTCGTAATCGGGTTGACTGAAGCTTTCTTT,CASSLVIGLTEAFF
.,TRBJ2-7,TRBV6-6,.,TGTGCCAGCAGTAGACCCCAATGGGGGGAATCCTACGAGCAGTACTTC,CASSRPQWGESYEQYF
.,TRBJ2-7,TRBV7-9,.,TGTGCCAGCAGCTTAGGACAGGTCTACGAGCAGTACTTC,CASSLGQVYEQYF
TRBD2,TRBJ2-3,TRBV18,.,TGTGCCAGCTCACCATATAAGCGGGGAGGCGCTGATACGCAGTATTTT,CASSPYKRGGADTQYF
.,TRBJ2-7,TRBV29-1,.,TGCAGCGTTGAGTCATCCTACGAGCAGTACTTC,CSVESSYEQYF
TRBD2,TRBJ2-5,TRBV9,.,TGTGCCAGCAGCGTCAGCGGGAGTTGGGGAGAGACCCAGTACTTC,CASSVSGSWGETQYF
TRBD2,TRBJ2-3,TRBV4-1,.,TGCGCCAGCAGCCAAGGGGGCCTTAGAGCGGGAGTGGCAGATACGCAGTATTTT,CASSQGGLRAGVADTQYF
.,TRBJ1-5,TRBV5-1,.,TGCGCCAGCAGCTTGGAGGGGGACATCAATCAGCCCCAGCATTTT,CASSLEGDINQPQHF
.,TRBJ2-7,TRBV10-1,.,TGCGCCAGCAGTGAGGGGTTCGAGCAGTACTTC,CASSEGFEQYF
TRBD1,TRBJ2-1,TRBV28,.,TGTGCCAGCAGTCGGACAGGAAACTCCTACAATGAGCAGTTCTTC,CASSRTGNSYNEQFF
TRBD1,TRBJ2-7,TRBV7-9,.,TGTGCCAGCAGCTACCAACAGGGGGCGGTTGAGCAGTACTTC,CASSYQQGAVEQYF
.,TRBJ1-2,TRBV29-1,.,TGCAGCGTTGATGCACAGGCGTATGGCTACACCTTC,CSVDAQAYGYTF
TRBD1,TRBJ1-4,TRBV19,.,TGTGCCAGTAGTATGCCGGGACAGCCGAATGAAAAACTGTTTTTT,CASSMPGQPNEKLFF
.,TRBJ1-1,TRBV2,few,TGTGCCAGCACCGGAGGCAGGCAGGGCTGGGGGACTGAAGCTTTCTTT,CASTGGRQGWGTEAFF
.,TRBJ1-1,TRBV27,.,TGTGCCAGCAGTTCGCTCGCCTCAGGGTTTGTTGAAGCTTTCTTT,CASSSLASGFVEAFF
.,TRBJ1-5,TRBV18,few,TGTGCCAGCTCACCGGACCACAATCAGCCCCAGCATTTT,CASSPDHNQPQHF
TRBD1,TRBJ2-7,TRBV18,.,TGTGCCAGCTCACCCTCGGGACAGCTAAAATCGTCCTACGAGCAGTACTTC,CASSPSGQLKSSYEQYF
TRBD2,TRBJ2-5,TRBV11-2,few,TGTGCCAGCAGCTTAGGTGTTAGCGGGGGGCTATACCAAGAGACCCAGTACTTC,CASSLGVSGGLYQETQYF
.,TRBJ1-2,TRBV19,few,TGTGCCAGTAGTATAGGGGACCGTCATCAGGGCTACACCTTC,CASSIGDRHQGYTF
.,TRBJ1-1,TRBV28,.,TGTGCCAGCATCCCAGGAATTAACACTGAAGCTTTCTTT,CASIPGINTEAFF
.,TRBJ2-7,TRBV2,few,TGTGCCAGCAGTGAACAGTCCGAGCAGTACTTC,CASSEQSEQYF
.,TRBJ1-4,TRBV10-2,.,TGCGCCAGCAGCGCCAGGGGAGGTAATGAAAAACTGTTTTTT,CASSARGGNEKLFF
TRBD1,TRBJ1-2,TRBV14,.,TGTGCCAGCAGCCCCGACAGGGGGTATGGCTACACCTTC,CASSPDRGYGYTF
.,TRBJ1-2,TRBV7-9,.,TGTGCCAGCAGCTTAGCTGTTTATGGCTACACCTTC,CASSLAVYGYTF
.,TRBJ1-3,TRBV28,.,TGTGCCAGCAGCATTGGGGATAGAGGAAACACCATATATTTT,CASSIGDRGNTIYF
TRBD1,TRBJ2-7,TRBV6-5,once,TGTGCCAGCAGTCCGACACAGGGGGCTTGGGAGCAGTACTTC,CASSPTQGAWEQYF
TRBD2,TRBJ2-2,TRBV28,.,TGTGCCAGCAGTTTATGGGTACTAGCGGGAGGTCCCGGGGAGCTGTTTTTT,CASSLWVLAGGPGELFF
.,TRBJ2-2,TRBV10-1,.,TGCGCCAGCAGTGGAGGGGGAGCGACCGGGGAGCTGTTTTTT,CASSGGGATGELFF
.,TRBJ2-6,TRBV5-6,.,TGTGCCAGCACCATCCCGGGGGGGGCCAACGTCCTGACTTTC,CASTIPGGANVLTF
.,TRBJ2-1,TRBV5-4,.,TGTGCCAGCAGCTCACCTCTGGGCCCACGGGACAATGAGCAGTTCTTC,CASSSPLGPRDNEQFF
TRBD1,TRBJ2-3,TRBV7-2,few,TGTGCCAGCAGCTTCGGACAGGGTACGCAGTATTTT,CASSFGQGTQYF
TRBD2,TRBJ2-3,TRBV5-1,.,TGCGCCAGCAGCTTGGGCGGGGGGACAGATACGCAGTATTTT,CASSLGGGTDTQYF
.,TRBJ2-5,TRBV11-3,.,TGTGCCAGCAGCTTAAGGACTAAAGAGACCCAGTACTTC,CASSLRTKETQYF
.,TRBJ2-7,TRBV5-1,.,TGCGCCAGCAGCTTGACAGGACCCTACGAGCAGTACTTC,CASSLTGPYEQYF
TRBD2,TRBJ2-7,TRBV9,.,TGTGCCAGCAGCAAAACCGGGACTACCTACGAGCAGTACTTC,CASSKTGTTYEQYF
.,TRBJ1-2,TRBV10-3,.,TGTGCCATCAGTGAACAACAGGGAGCCCTGTATGGCTACACCTTC,CAISEQQGALYGYTF
TRBD1,TRBJ1-1,TRBV27,.,TGTGCCAGCAGTCAAGGGACAGGGGGGACTGAAGCTTTCTTT,CASSQGTGGTEAFF
.,TRBJ1-2,TRBV2,few,TGTGCCAGCCCTATTCGGGGATCGGGAGGCTACACCTTC,CASPIRGSGGYTF
.,TRBJ2-7,TRBV4-2,.,TGTGCCAGCAGTCCGGGACTTGGGCGCTACGAGCAGTACTTC,CASSPGLGRYEQYF
TRBD2,TRBJ2-1,TRBV6-1,.,TGTGCCAGCATCGAAAGGCAGCGGGGGGAGCAGTTCTTC,CASIERQRGEQFF
TRBD1,TRBJ2-3,TRBV2,once,TGTGCCAGCACCTCTCAGGGGGCCGGAGATACGCAGTATTTT,CASTSQGAGDTQYF
.,TRBJ2-5,TRBV5-5,.,TGTGCCAGCAGCTCCCAGTGGGGACTGACCAAAGAGACCCAGTACTTC,CASSSQWGLTKETQYF